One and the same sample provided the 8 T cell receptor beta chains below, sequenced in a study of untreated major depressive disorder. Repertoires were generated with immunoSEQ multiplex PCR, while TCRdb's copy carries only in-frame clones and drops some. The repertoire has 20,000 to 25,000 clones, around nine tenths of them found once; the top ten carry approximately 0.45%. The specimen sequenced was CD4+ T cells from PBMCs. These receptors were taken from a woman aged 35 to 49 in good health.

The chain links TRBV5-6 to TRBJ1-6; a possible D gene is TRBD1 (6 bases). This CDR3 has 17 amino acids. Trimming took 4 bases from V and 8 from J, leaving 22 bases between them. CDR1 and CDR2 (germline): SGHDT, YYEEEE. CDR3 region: CASSIKGRQAAYSPLHF. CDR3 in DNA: TGTGCCAGCAGCATAAAGGGTAGACAGGCCGCTTATTCACCCCTCCACTTT. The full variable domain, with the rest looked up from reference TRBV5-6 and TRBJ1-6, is DAGVTQSPTHLIKTRGQQVTLRCSPKSGHDTVSWYQQALGQGPQFIFQYYEEEERQRGNFPDRFSGHQFPNYSSELNVNALLLGDSALYLCASSIKGRQAAYSPLHFGNGTRLTVT.

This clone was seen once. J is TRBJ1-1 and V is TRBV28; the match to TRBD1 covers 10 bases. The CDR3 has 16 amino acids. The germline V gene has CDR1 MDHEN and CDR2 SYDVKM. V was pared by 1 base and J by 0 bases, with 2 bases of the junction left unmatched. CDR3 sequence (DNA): TGTGCCAGCAGTTTATTGGGACAGGGGTTGAACACTGAAGCTTTCTTT. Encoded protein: CASSLLGQGLNTEAFF.

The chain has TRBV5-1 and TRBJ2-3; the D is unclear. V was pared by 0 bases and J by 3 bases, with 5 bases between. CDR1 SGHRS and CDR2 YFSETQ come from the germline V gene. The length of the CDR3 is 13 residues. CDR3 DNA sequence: TGCGCCAGCAGCTTGGGGCTTACAGATACGCAGTATTTT. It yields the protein CASSLGLTDTQYF.

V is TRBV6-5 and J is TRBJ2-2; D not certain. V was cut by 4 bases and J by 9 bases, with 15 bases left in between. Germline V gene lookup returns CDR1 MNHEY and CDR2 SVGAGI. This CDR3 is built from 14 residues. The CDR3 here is CASSSTQMGRELFF. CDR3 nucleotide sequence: TGTGCCAGCAGTTCAACTCAGATGGGTCGGGAGCTGTTTTTT.

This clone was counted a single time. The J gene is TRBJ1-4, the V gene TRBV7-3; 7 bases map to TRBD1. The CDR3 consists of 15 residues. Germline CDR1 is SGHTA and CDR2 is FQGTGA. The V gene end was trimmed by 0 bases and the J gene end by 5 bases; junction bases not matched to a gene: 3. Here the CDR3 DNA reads TGTGCCAGCAGCTTAACCGGAGGGGGCAATGAAAAACTGTTTTTT. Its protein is CASSLTGGGNEKLFF.

The CDR3 nucleotides are TGTGCCAGTAGTATGGTTTCGGCGGGGCGACAGCCCCAGCATTTT. Encoded protein: CASSMVSAGRQPQHF. V gene TRBV19 combines with J gene TRBJ1-5; D may be TRBD1 (5 bases). Germline V gives CDR1 LNHDA, CDR2 SQIVND (reference sequence). The V end was cut by 3 bases, the J end by 7 bases, with 16 bases between. The CDR3 spans 15 residues.

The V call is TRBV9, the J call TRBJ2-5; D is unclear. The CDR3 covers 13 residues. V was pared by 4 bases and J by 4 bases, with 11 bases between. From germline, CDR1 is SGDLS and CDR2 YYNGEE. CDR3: CASSLDLGETQYF. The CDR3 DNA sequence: TGTGCCAGCAGCTTAGACTTGGGAGAGACCCAGTACTTC.

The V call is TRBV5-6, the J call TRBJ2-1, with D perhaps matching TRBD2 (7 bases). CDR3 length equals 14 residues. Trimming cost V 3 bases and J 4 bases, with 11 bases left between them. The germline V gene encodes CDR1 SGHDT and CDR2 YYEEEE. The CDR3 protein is CASSWGGEYNEQFF. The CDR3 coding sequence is TGTGCCAGCAGCTGGGGGGGCGAATACAATGAGCAGTTCTTC.